One and the same sample provided the 18 T cell receptor beta chains below, sequenced in a study of shared clonotypes between healthy human individuals. Assay: immunoSEQ multiplex PCR; the TCRdb copy retains only in-frame clones and omits some. The sample has approximately 500,000 clones, about 84% seen once. The source material was PBMCs. Receptors were obtained from a woman between 40 and 55 years old in good health. Some clones in this sample may be carry-over from other donors' samples.

Details on this clone: A far larger clone is a single base away, which makes a read error likely. This sample also contains other DNA sequences that code for the same CDR3. The rearrangement uses TRBV11-3 and TRBJ2-1; D is perhaps TRBD2 (6 bases). The CDR3 spans 15 residues. Trimming stripped 5 bases from V and 7 bases from J, with 18 bases between. Germline loops: CDR1 SGHNT, CDR2 YENEEA. CDR3 amino acids: CASSTGTSSSNEQFF. The CDR3 DNA is TGTGCCAGCAGCACCGGTACTAGCTCCTCGAATGAGCAGTTCTTC.

The gene calls are TRBV7-8 and TRBJ1-5; D gene unclear. Looked up from germline, CDR1 is SGHVS and CDR2 is FQNEAQ. This CDR3 contains 13 residues. Trimming pared 8 bases from V and 6 bases from J, leaving 14 bases between. CDR3: CASSLAERQPQHF. The DNA for the CDR3 is TGTGCCAGCTCTTTGGCAGAACGTCAGCCCCAGCATTTT.

V gene TRBV21-1 combines with J gene TRBJ1-5; the table's D gene call, TRBD1, was not cross checked with the DNA. TRBV21-1 is annotated as a pseudogene. The CDR3 sequence is 16 residues long. DNA of the CDR3: TGTGCCAGCAGCAAGCGCGGGACAGGAGCTAATCAGCCCCAGCATTTT. As protein: CASSKRGTGANQPQHF.

This chain links TRBV2 with TRBJ1-2; TRBD1 matches at 8 bases. The V gene's germline CDR1 is SNHLY and CDR2 FYNNEI. The CDR3 length is 13 residues. After removal of 3 bases from V and 8 bases from J, the junction contained 5 bases not matched to a gene. Written as DNA, the CDR3 is TGTGCCAGCAGTGAGGACAGGGTAGCCGGCTACACCTTC. Translating gives CASSEDRVAGYTF.

Concerning this clone: A far more abundant clone sits one base away, making this likely a read error. This CDR3 is also generated by other DNA sequences in the sample. This chain uses TRBV2 with TRBJ1-2, with TRBD1 matching 9 bases. With 1 base clipped from V and 6 bases from J, the junction kept 9 bases outside the gene matches. The CDR3 has 16 amino acids. The germline V gene encodes CDR1 SNHLY and CDR2 FYNNEI. The CDR3 sequence is CASSEGTGVRVDGYTF. In DNA form, the CDR3 reads TGTGCCAGCAGTGAAGGGACAGGGGTTCGTGTGGATGGCTACACCTTC.

V usage is TRBV9 and J usage is TRBJ2-2; 10 nucleotides align to TRBD2. The CDR3 is made up of 18 amino acids. Germline V gene sequence: CDR1 SGDLS, CDR2 YYNGEE. The V segment lost 0 bases and the J segment 0 bases; nucleotides outside the gene matches: 5. CDR3 nucleotides: TGTGCCAGCAGCGTAGTGCCTAGCGGGAGCGCGAACACCGGGGAGCTGTTTTTT. It encodes CASSVVPSGSANTGELFF. Drawing the rest from reference TRBV9 and TRBJ2-2, the complete variable domain is DSGVTQTPKHLITATGQRVTLRCSPRSGDLSVYWYQQSLDQGLQFLIQYYNGEERAKGNILERFSAQQFPDLHSELNLSSLELGDSALYFCASSVVPSGSANTGELFFGEGSRLTVL.

This clone was observed a few times. The V and J genes are TRBV14 and TRBJ2-5; TRBD2 might be the D (6 bases). Trimming took 5 bases from V and 11 from J, leaving 18 bases between them. This CDR3 is built from 13 residues. Germline V gene lookup returns CDR1 SGHDN and CDR2 FVKESK. Written as DNA, the CDR3 is TGTGCCAGCAGCTATTACCGGGACTCAGTTCAGTACTTC. It codes for CASSYYRDSVQYF.

This clone was seen a single time. The V gene is TRBV28, the J gene TRBJ2-3; 10 bases align to TRBD2. The CDR3 is 15 amino acids. V dropped 4 bases and J dropped 8; count of bases not matched to a gene: 9. The germline V gene encodes CDR1 MDHEN and CDR2 SYDVKM. CDR3 region: CASSSPSGRVPTQYF. The CDR3 coding sequence is TGTGCCAGCAGTTCACCCAGCGGGAGGGTCCCTACGCAGTATTTT.

As concerns this clone: This likely reflects a read error, since a far larger clone is one base away. This specimen includes other DNA sequences encoding the same CDR3. The J gene is TRBJ2-5, the V gene TRBV7-3; D remains ambiguous. Trimming shortened V by 3 bases and J by 4 bases, and 9 bases separated the two germline ends. This CDR3 contains 13 residues. Germline loops: CDR1 SGHTA, CDR2 FQGTGA. The CDR3 loop is CASSFQATETQYF. CDR3 DNA: TGTGCCAGCAGCTTCCAAGCTACAGAGACCCAGTACTTC. The entire variable domain, with the rest obtained from reference TRBV7-3 and TRBJ2-5, is as follows: GAGVSQTPSNKVTEKGKYVELRCDPISGHTALYWYRQSLGQGPEFLIYFQGTGAADDSGLPNDRFFAVRPEGSVSTLKIQRTERGDSAVYLCASSFQATETQYFGPGTRLLVL.

The CDR3 nucleotides read TGTGCCTGGAGTCCGAAAGCTAGCACAGATACGCAGTATTTT. Amino acid sequence: CAWSPKASTDTQYF. V and J are TRBV30 and TRBJ2-3; D unresolved. The CDR3 is 14 residues long. Trimming took off 2 bases at V and 0 bases at J, with 9 bases between the two ends. The V gene's germline CDR1 is GTSNPN and CDR2 SVGIG (reference sequence).

This clone showed up just once. This sequence joins TRBV2 and TRBJ1-2, with TRBD1 matching 7 bases. Germline values: CDR1 SNHLY, CDR2 FYNNEI. The CDR3 is made up of 14 amino acids. Unmatched junction bases numbered 2, after V lost 4 bases and J lost 0 bases. CDR3 in amino acids: CASSGQGANYGYTF. CDR3 in DNA: TGTGCCAGCAGTGGCCAGGGGGCTAACTATGGCTACACCTTC.

Remarks on this clone: Given a far larger clone just one base away, this is likely a sequencing read error. The sample holds other DNA sequences that translate to the same CDR3. The gene calls are TRBV30 and TRBJ1-3; tentatively, D is TRBD1 (6 bases). Per germline, CDR1 GTSNPN and CDR2 SVGIG (reference sequence). The length of the CDR3 is 15 residues. CDR3 residues: CAWSRRGLAGNTIYF. The DNA for the CDR3 is TGTGCCTGGAGCCGAAGGGGGTTAGCTGGAAACACCATATACTTT.

This clone has more than one count but fewer than ten. A much larger clone lies a single base off, so this may be a read error. The J gene is TRBJ2-2, the V gene TRBV5-6; D is perhaps TRBD2 (6 bases). The CDR3 sequence is 16 residues long. V dropped 4 bases and J dropped 3 bases, with 16 bases sitting between them. The germline gives CDR1 SGHDT, CDR2 YYEEEE. CDR3 DNA: TGTGCCAGCAGCCCCCGGGGGAGCGGCCACACCGGGGAGCTGTTTTTT. Translation gives CASSPRGSGHTGELFF.

This clone appeared once. The genes are TRBV20-1 and TRBJ2-1; D unresolved. CDR3 length: 11 residues. The ends were cut back, 5 bases at V and 9 bases at J, with 11 bases in the middle. The germline V gene has CDR1 DFQATT and CDR2 SNEGSKA (reference sequence). The CDR3 DNA reads as TGCAGTGCTGGGTTAGTTGGTGAGCAGTTCTTC. This gives the protein CSAGLVGEQFF.

This clone was found once. This sequence joins TRBV4-2 and TRBJ1-2, with 9 bases fitting TRBD1. Germline CDR1 is LGHNA and CDR2 is YNFKEQ. V shed 5 bases, J shed 7 bases, and the junction held 8 bases outside the gene matches. CDR3 length equals 14 residues. CDR3 nucleotide sequence: TGTGCCAGCAGCTTAAACAGGGGGCTGGCTGGCTACACCTTC. This translates into CASSLNRGLAGYTF.

The chain employs TRBV9 and TRBJ2-5; D is unclear. Germline assignment: CDR1 SGDLS and CDR2 YYNGEE. The V gene lost 0 bases and the J gene lost 1 base, with 10 bases spanning the gap. The CDR3 is 15 residues long. The CDR3 bases are TGTGCCAGCAGCGTAGGAGACCCGTCCCAAGAGACCCAGTACTTC. This sequence encodes CASSVGDPSQETQYF.

J is TRBJ1-2 and V is TRBV28; possible D gene TRBD1, 5 bases. The CDR3 spans 13 residues. The germline CDR1 and CDR2 sequences are MDHEN and SYDVKM. V was trimmed by 4 bases and J by 8 bases, leaving 14 bases between them. The CDR3 nucleotides read TGTGCCAGCAGTTCGGCCACCCGGGGGGGCTACACCTTC. It specifies CASSSATRGGYTF.

In its sample, this clone was seen a few times. Other DNA sequences in this sample translate to the same CDR3. This chain links TRBV29-1 with TRBJ1-2, with D tentatively TRBD1 (6 bases). The CDR3 covers 12 residues. Trimming pared 3 bases from V and 8 bases from J, leaving 13 bases between. Per the germline V gene, CDR1 is SQVTM and CDR2 is ANQGSEA. Here the CDR3 DNA reads TGCAGCGTTGAGGGGCAGGGGTACGGCTACACCTTC. This sequence encodes CSVEGQGYGYTF. Complete variable domain (other parts from reference TRBV29-1 and TRBJ1-2): SAVISQKPSRDICQRGTSLTIQCQVDSQVTMMFWYRQQPGQSLTLIATANQGSEATYESGFVIDKFPISRPNLTFSTLTVSNMSPEDSSIYLCSVEGQGYGYTFGSGTRLTVV.